The 24 T cell receptor beta chains below all came from one sample that was sequenced in a study of T-cell reconstitution after alpha-beta-depleted transplantation in children. Study results and limitations: Reportedly, alpha-beta T cells present about two months post-transplant originated from several hundred expanded clones of graft origin.

The authors prepared the TCRbeta library with unique molecular identifiers. TCRdb analysed the PCR reads with MiXCR anew, one entry per CDR3 protein. Among tens of thousands of distinct CDR3 sequences listed, under 7.5% were seen once. Their target antigens are unknown. Here the sequenced sample was peripheral blood, taken 60 days after TCRalphabeta/CD19-depleted stem cell transplant. The source is a child under two years old who had a stem cell transplant for acute myeloid leukemia, so the T cells may come from the graft donor.

Ten or more counts support this clonotype. The rearrangement links TRBV7-9 to TRBJ2-2, with D unclear. Trimming removed 8 bases at V and 0 bases at J, with 16 bases between. The CDR3 runs 16 residues. Germline loops: CDR1 SEHNR, CDR2 FQNEAQ (reference sequence). In nucleotides, the CDR3 is TGTGCCAGCGTACCCCCACATTTCCCGAACACCGGGGAGCTGTTTTTT. This translates into CASVPPHFPNTGELFF. Combining the CDR3 with reference TRBV7-9 and TRBJ2-2 gives the whole variable domain DTGVSQNPRHKITKRGQNVTFRCDPISEHNRLYWYRQTLGQGPEFLTYFQNEAQLEKSRLLSDRFSAERPKGSFSTLEIQRTEQGDSAMYLCASVPPHFPNTGELFFGEGSRLTVL.

This clonotype was picked up a small number of times. CDR3 sequence (DNA): TGTGCCATCAGTCGAGCGGGAGGGACGAGCTCCTACAATGAGCAGTTCTTC. Translating gives CAISRAGGTSSYNEQFF. J is TRBJ2-1 and V is TRBV10-3; the match to TRBD2 covers 10 bases. Germline V gene sequence: CDR1 ENHRY, CDR2 SYGVKD. This CDR3 region has 17 residues. Trimming cost V 5 bases and J 0 bases; bases outside gene matches: 7.

This clonotype has a count of ten or more. V is TRBV12-3 or TRBV12-4 and J is TRBJ2-7; TRBD1 aligns across 9 bases. The CDR3 sequence is 16 residues long. J gave up 2 bases and V 6 bases, and 11 bases lay outside the gene matches. CDR3 nucleotides: TGTGCCAGCAGCTTTGATGGGACAGGGTCCACCTACGAGCAGTACTTC. Protein: CASSFDGTGSTYEQYF.

The sample holds many counts of this clonotype. The genes are TRBV20-1 and TRBJ1-5; a possible D gene is TRBD1 (6 bases). V was pared by 5 bases and J by 2 bases, with 16 bases between. CDR3 size: 15 residues. Germline V gene data show CDR1 as DFQATT and CDR2 as SNEGSKA (reference sequence). CDR3 sequence reads: CSARNYREGNQPQHF. The CDR3 DNA follows: TGCAGTGCTCGCAATTACAGGGAGGGCAATCAGCCCCAGCATTTT.

This clonotype was seen a few times. The V call is TRBV5-8, the J call TRBJ2-5, with 10 bases matching TRBD1. V trimming: 3 bases; J trimming: 7 bases; junction bases outside the gene matches: 6. The CDR3 is made up of 14 amino acids. Germline CDR1 is SGHTS and CDR2 is YDEGEE. The CDR3 loop reads CASSYGTGEGTQYF. In DNA form, the CDR3 reads TGTGCCAGCAGCTACGGGACAGGGGAAGGGACCCAGTACTTC.

This clonotype showed up many times. The rearrangement links TRBV20-1 to TRBJ2-7, with no clear D. Trimming shortened V by 6 bases and J by 4 bases, and 10 bases separated the two germline ends. Germline CDR1 is DFQATT and CDR2 is SNEGSKA (reference sequence). The CDR3 runs 11 residues. CDR3 DNA: TGCAGTGCCAGATCCGGGTACGAGCAGTACTTC. The encoded protein is CSARSGYEQYF.

Points on this clonotype: A much bigger clone sits one base away, suggesting this may be a read error. V is TRBV6-5 and J is TRBJ1-1; D gene uncertain. Germline loops: CDR1 MNHEY, CDR2 SVGAGI. The CDR3 has 12 amino acids. V lost 10 bases, J lost 6 bases, and 15 bases lay in between. The CDR3 here is CAILTGKAEAFF. CDR3 in DNA: TGTGCCATACTAACGGGGAAGGCTGAAGCTTTCTTT.

This clonotype was picked up many times. V and J are TRBV28 and TRBJ2-1; the D is unclear. With 3 bases removed from V and 4 bases from J, the gap between germline ends came to 16 bases. The germline gives CDR1 MDHEN, CDR2 SYDVKM. The CDR3 consists of 16 residues. As DNA, the CDR3 is TGTGCCAGCAGTTTGGTATTGGGTGGGAATTACAATGAGCAGTTCTTC. Its protein product is CASSLVLGGNYNEQFF. The entire variable domain, with the rest obtained from reference TRBV28 and TRBJ2-1, is as follows: DVKVTQSSRYLVKRTGEKVFLECVQDMDHENMFWYRQDPGLGLRLIYFSYDVKMKEKGDIPEGYSVSREKKERFSLILESASTNQTSMYLCASSLVLGGNYNEQFFGPGTRLTVL.

This clonotype was seen ten or more times. This chain links TRBV5-1 with TRBJ2-1; 12 nucleotides match TRBD1. Germline CDR1 SGHRS, CDR2 YFSETQ. Germline trimming cut 3 bases from V and 1 base from J; bases unmatched to any gene: 8. This CDR3 is built from 18 residues. The CDR3 sequence: CASSWDRGRGLSYNEQFF. CDR3 nucleotides: TGCGCCAGCAGCTGGGACAGGGGGCGCGGATTGTCCTACAATGAGCAGTTCTTC.

This clonotype was observed many times. The V and J genes are TRBV25-1 and TRBJ1-1; D is unclear. In germline, CDR1 is MGHDK, CDR2 SYGVNS. This CDR3 has 14 amino acids. The germline V and J ends were trimmed by 2 bases and 7 bases, with 14 bases remaining between them. This CDR3 is CASSEGSGSLEAFF. The CDR3 DNA reads TGTGCCAGCAGTGAAGGGTCGGGAAGTCTTGAAGCTTTCTTT.

There are many counts of this clonotype. The chain couples TRBV2 to TRBJ2-7; D is ambiguous. CDR3 length: 10 amino acids. The V end was cut by 4 bases, the J end by 6 bases, with 4 bases between. Germline assignment: CDR1 SNHLY and CDR2 FYNNEI. CDR3 in amino acids: CASSGSEQYF. CDR3 DNA sequence: TGTGCCAGCAGTGGATCCGAGCAGTACTTC. The variable domain in full, with the rest retrieved from reference TRBV2 and TRBJ2-7, is EPEVTQTPSHQVTQMGQEVILRCVPISNHLYFYWYRQILGQKVEFLVSFYNNEISEKSEIFDDQFSVERPDGSNFTLKIRSTKLEDSAMYFCASSGSEQYFGPGTRLTVT.

The rearrangement links TRBV15 to TRBJ2-7, with D hard to call. V lost 5 bases to trimming and J lost 4 bases, with 9 bases between them. Germline values: CDR1 LNHNV, CDR2 YYDKDF (reference sequence). The CDR3 loop spans 12 amino acids. The CDR3 loop is CATSPTPYEQYF. The CDR3 DNA follows: TGTGCCACCAGCCCGACGCCTTACGAGCAGTACTTC. Supplemented by reference TRBV15 and TRBJ2-7, the full variable domain reads DAMVIQNPRYQVTQFGKPVTLSCSQTLNHNVMYWYQQKSSQAPKLLFHYYDKDFNNEADTPDNFQSRRPNTSFCFLDIRSPGLGDTAMYLCATSPTPYEQYFGPGTRLTVT.

This clonotype was detected many times. The genes are TRBV7-2 and TRBJ2-1; D gene uncertain. Trimming removed 3 bases at V and 0 bases at J, with 9 bases between. CDR3 length: 15 residues. From germline, CDR1 is SGHTA and CDR2 FQGNSA. CDR3 sequence (DNA): TGTGCCAGCAGCTTCCACCCGAGCTCCTACAATGAGCAGTTCTTC. This sequence encodes CASSFHPSSYNEQFF.

The sample holds many counts of this clonotype. The rearrangement uses TRBV25-1 and TRBJ2-7; 7 positions match TRBD1. Trimming took 5 bases from V and 4 from J; bases not matched to a gene: 11. The CDR3 length is 15 residues. Germline CDR1 reads MGHDK; CDR2 reads SYGVNS. CDR3: CASSLRRQGTYEQYF. The CDR3, as DNA: TGTGCCAGCAGTTTGCGTCGACAGGGCACTTACGAGCAGTACTTC.

This clonotype has at least ten counts. V usage is TRBV12-3 or TRBV12-4 and J usage is TRBJ2-3; no clear D. V lost 5 bases to trimming and J lost 3 bases, with 12 bases between them. The CDR3 has 14 residues. Here the CDR3 reads CASSPWGQTDTQYF. In DNA, the CDR3 is TGTGCCAGCAGTCCCTGGGGTCAAACAGATACGCAGTATTTT.

There are many counts of this clonotype. V and J are TRBV12-3 or TRBV12-4 and TRBJ2-2, with a possible D match to TRBD2 (6 bases). The CDR3 runs to 16 residues. V was pared by 7 bases and J by 1 base, with 16 bases between. The CDR3 DNA is TGTGCCAGCACCGACGGGGGTTCGGTGAACACCGGGGAGCTGTTTTTT. Its protein is CASTDGGSVNTGELFF.

This clonotype was recorded at least ten times. V is TRBV4-3 and J is TRBJ1-6; possible D gene TRBD1, 6 bases. V lost 4 bases and J lost 7, with 11 bases in between. The CDR3 covers 14 residues. The germline gives CDR1 LGHNA, CDR2 YSLEER. CDR3 DNA sequence: TGCGCCAGCAGCCCTTCGACAGGAAATTCACCCCTCCACTTT. It encodes CASSPSTGNSPLHF.

This clonotype was counted ten times or more. CDR3 region: CASSLVPGLAGRNEQFF. The CDR3 DNA sequence: TGTGCCAGCAGCTTAGTCCCGGGACTAGCGGGACGGAATGAGCAGTTCTTC. The chain carries TRBV11-2 and TRBJ2-1; 13 nucleotides match TRBD2. The CDR3 runs 17 residues. CDR1 SGHAT and CDR2 FQNNGV come from the germline V gene. The V segment lost 1 base and the J segment 7 bases; nucleotides outside the gene matches: 7.

This clonotype was seen a handful of times. The chain links TRBV23-1 to TRBJ2-2; D is uncertain. TRBV23-1 is treated as an ORF (open reading frame) with a function not yet certain. This CDR3 has 15 residues. Trimming removed 4 bases at V and 3 bases at J, with 12 bases between. CDR3 protein: CASSPASPYTGELFF. The DNA of the CDR3 is TGCGCCAGCAGTCCAGCTTCACCTTACACCGGGGAGCTGTTTTTT.

This sequence joins TRBV7-9 and TRBJ2-7, with D unclear. This CDR3 region has 11 residues. CDR1 and CDR2 (germline): SEHNR, FQNEAQ (reference sequence). V lost 4 bases, J lost 3 bases, and 4 bases lay in between. In nucleotides, the CDR3 is TGTGCCAGCAGCTCCCACTACGAGCAGTACTTC. Its translation: CASSSHYEQYF.

This clonotype was detected many times. The chain uses TRBV7-7 and TRBJ2-1; 7 bases map to TRBD2. This CDR3 contains 14 residues. Germline V gives CDR1 SSHAT, CDR2 FNYEAQ (reference sequence). The V gene end was trimmed by 0 bases and the J gene end by 7 bases; junction bases not matched to a gene: 3. CDR3 amino acids: CASSLAGRGNEQFF. The CDR3 nucleotides read TGTGCCAGCAGCTTAGCGGGGCGGGGGAATGAGCAGTTCTTC. Combining the CDR3 with reference TRBV7-7 and TRBJ2-1 gives the whole variable domain GAGVSQSPRYKVTKRGQDVTLRCDPISSHATLYWYQQALGQGPEFLTYFNYEAQPDKSGLPSDRFSAERPEGSISTLTIQRTEQRDSAMYRCASSLAGRGNEQFFGPGTRLTVL.

This clonotype was recorded many times. V gene TRBV5-1 combines with J gene TRBJ2-7; TRBD1 or TRBD2 may be the D gene (5 bases each). Germline-derived CDR1 and CDR2 are SGHRS and YFSETQ. Trimming took off 3 bases at V and 0 bases at J, with 16 bases between the two ends. This CDR3 spans 16 amino acids. CDR3 amino acids: CASSWDVVRGSYEQYF. The CDR3 nucleotides read TGCGCCAGCAGCTGGGACGTCGTTAGAGGCTCCTACGAGCAGTACTTC.

This clonotype was counted at least ten times. The chain carries TRBV15 and TRBJ2-5; 7 bases match TRBD1. Germline CDR1 LNHNV, CDR2 YYDKDF (reference sequence). CDR3 size: 17 residues. With V trimmed by 0 bases and J by 5 bases, 12 bases remained unmatched. For the CDR3, the DNA is TGTGCCACCAGCAGAGAGGCAGGGGGATCGGGCATGGAGACCCAGTACTTC. This gives the protein CATSREAGGSGMETQYF.

There are many counts of this clonotype. The rearrangement links TRBV10-2 to TRBJ2-4; D is unclear. Trimming stripped 7 bases from V and 1 base from J, with 2 bases between. The germline V gene encodes CDR1 WSHSY and CDR2 SAAADI. The CDR3 runs to 11 residues. In DNA form, the CDR3 reads TGCGCCAGCAAGGCCAAAAACATTCAGTACTTC. Amino acids: CASKAKNIQYF.